One sample yielded the 26 T cell receptor beta chains listed below, sequenced in a study of post-analysis software for immune sequencing data. The study, taken as a whole, reports: The study found TRBV5-6, TRBV5-1 and TRBV20-1 among about five TRBV segments more frequent in patients than controls.

These receptors are not linked to any known antigen. TCR beta cDNA libraries included unique molecular identifiers. TCRdb itself ran the PCR reads through MiXCR, one entry per CDR3 protein. The table shows some 890,000 distinct CDR3 sequences, with approximately 57% occurring only once. Material for sequencing was blood. The receptors were sampled from a girl aged 5-17 years with multiple sclerosis.

This clonotype was found a few times. J is TRBJ1-4 and V is TRBV5-1, with D possibly TRBD1 on 5 matching bases. Trimming pared 4 bases from V and 8 bases from J, leaving 18 bases between. CDR3 length: 15 amino acids. From germline, CDR1 is SGHRS and CDR2 YFSETQ. CDR3 in amino acids: CASSPGLHTVEKLFF. The CDR3, as DNA: TGCGCCAGCAGCCCGGGACTTCACACGGTGGAAAAACTGTTTTTT.

This rearrangement joins TRBV29-1 to TRBJ1-1, with D possibly TRBD1 on 5 matching bases. V lost 6 bases and J 1 base, leaving 15 bases between the germline ends. This CDR3 region has 14 residues. Germline-derived CDR1 and CDR2 are SQVTM and ANQGSEA. The CDR3 spells CSVQWGSSNTEAFF. As DNA, the CDR3 is TGCAGCGTCCAGTGGGGCTCTTCGAACACTGAAGCTTTCTTT.

The chain employs TRBV5-1 and TRBJ2-3; D might be TRBD2 (6 bases). The CDR3 runs 15 residues. V was shortened by 4 bases and J by 1 base, with 13 bases between the two germline ends. From germline, CDR1 is SGHRS and CDR2 YFSETQ. CDR3 sequence (DNA): TGCGCCAGCAGCATCGGGAGATGGGGCACAGATACGCAGTATTTT. Its translation is CASSIGRWGTDTQYF.

This clonotype has just a few counts. This rearrangement joins TRBV5-1 to TRBJ2-3; maybe TRBD1 (6 bases). CDR1 is SGHRS and CDR2 is YFSETQ in the germline V gene. CDR3 size: 14 residues. Between the trimmed V and J ends, which lost 3 bases and 4 bases, there was a span of 12 bases. In DNA, the CDR3 is TGCGCCAGCAGCTCTACAGGGCCGGCAGATACGCAGTATTTT. The encoded protein is CASSSTGPADTQYF.

In this sample, this clonotype turned up a few times. V gene TRBV4-1 combines with J gene TRBJ2-1, with 8 bases identical to TRBD1. The CDR3 consists of 16 residues. Germline V lookup: CDR1 MGHRA, CDR2 YSYEKL. V gave up 3 bases and J gave up 5 bases; unmatched junction bases: 9. The CDR3 nucleotides read TGCGCCAGCAGCCAGATGGGGACAGGTCCCCACAATGAGCAGTTCTTC. Its translation is CASSQMGTGPHNEQFF.

The gene calls are TRBV29-1 and TRBJ2-2; 8 bases are shared with TRBD1. V dropped 0 bases and J dropped 5; count of bases not matched to a gene: 11. This CDR3 has 17 residues. Germline V CDR1 and CDR2: SQVTM, ANQGSEA. The CDR3 DNA is TGCAGCGTTGAAGATCCTTTCGACAGGGGAGGAACCGGGGAGCTGTTTTTT. Residues: CSVEDPFDRGGTGELFF.

The CDR3 DNA reads TGCGCCAGCAGCTTGGCTACGGACTCAGTTGGGACCTACGAGCAGTACTTC. Translating it yields CASSLATDSVGTYEQYF. This sequence joins TRBV5-1 and TRBJ2-7; perhaps TRBD2 as D (5 bases). The CDR3 contains 17 residues. The germline V gene has CDR1 SGHRS and CDR2 YFSETQ. The V end lost 0 bases, the J end lost 2 bases, and 18 bases lay between the germline ends.

The rearrangement uses TRBV29-1 and TRBJ1-2; D uncertain. Trimming took off 0 bases at V and 2 bases at J, with 10 bases between the two ends. The germline V gene has CDR1 SQVTM and CDR2 ANQGSEA. CDR3 size: 14 residues. CDR3 DNA: TGCAGCGTTGAAGAGCTTGTGAAGAACTATGGCTACACCTTC. Protein sequence: CSVEELVKNYGYTF.

The chain is built from TRBV7-9 and TRBJ2-7; D might be TRBD1 (5 bases). V lost 1 base, J lost 0 bases, and 13 bases lay in between. The CDR3 runs to 16 residues. CDR1 and CDR2 from the germline V gene are SEHNR and FQNEAQ (reference sequence). CDR3 amino acids: CASSLGPRTGSYEQYF. The CDR3 DNA sequence: TGTGCCAGCAGCTTAGGGCCTCGCACAGGCTCCTACGAGCAGTACTTC.

The rearrangement links TRBV6-5 to TRBJ2-3; D perhaps matches TRBD2 (6 bases). The CDR3 consists of 15 residues. V was cut by 2 bases and J by 9 bases, with 18 bases left in between. CDR1 and CDR2 (germline): MNHEY, SVGAGI. This chain's CDR3 is CASSYRAPSGGTQYF. CDR3 bases: TGTGCCAGCAGTTACCGAGCGCCGAGCGGAGGGACGCAGTATTTT.

CDR3 residues: CASRDRVYEQYF. CDR3 nucleotide sequence: TGTGCCAGTCGGGACAGAGTATACGAGCAGTACTTC. The chain recombines TRBV25-1 with TRBJ2-7, with 7 bases aligning to TRBD1. Trimming cost V 9 bases and J 4 bases; bases outside gene matches: 6. The V gene's germline CDR1 is MGHDK and CDR2 SYGVNS. The length of the CDR3 is 12 residues.

A few counts support this clonotype. The chain carries TRBV10-3 and TRBJ2-3; 10 bases align to TRBD2. There are 20 residues in the CDR3. Germline assignment: CDR1 ENHRY and CDR2 SYGVKD. The junction had 21 bases not matched to a gene; V was cut back by 6 bases and J by 3 bases. This CDR3 is CAISGVGLAGVEVWTDTQYF. The CDR3 DNA is TGTGCCATCAGCGGTGTGGGCCTAGCGGGAGTGGAGGTGTGGACAGATACGCAGTATTTT.

Written as DNA, the CDR3 is TGTGCCAGCAGCTTACCGGGACTGTCGAGCCCCTACGAGCAGTACTTC. This translates into CASSLPGLSSPYEQYF. This rearrangement joins TRBV7-2 to TRBJ2-4; D is perhaps TRBD2 (6 bases). The J call may be incorrect, as the DNA end agrees better with TRBJ2-7. Germline CDR1 SGHTA, CDR2 FQGNSA. This CDR3 spans 16 amino acids.

The genes are TRBV7-2 and TRBJ2-4; D not certain. The CDR3 runs to 17 residues. In germline, CDR1 is SGHTA, CDR2 FQGNSA. V was pared by 5 bases and J by 0 bases, with 17 bases between. CDR3 DNA sequence: TGTGCCAGCAGCAATTATTCCGCCCGACTAGCCAAAAACATTCAGTACTTC. Translation gives CASSNYSARLAKNIQYF. The variable domain in full, with the rest retrieved from reference TRBV7-2 and TRBJ2-4, is GAGVSQSPSNKVTEKGKDVELRCDPISGHTALYWYRQSLGQGLEFLIYFQGNSAPDKSGLPSDRFSAERTGGSVSTLTIQRTQQEDSAVYLCASSNYSARLAKNIQYFGAGTRLSVL.

The V gene is TRBV9, the J gene TRBJ2-3, with 7 positions matching TRBD2. The CDR3 has 17 amino acids. J lost 4 bases, V lost 2 bases, and 13 bases had no gene match. The germline V gene has CDR1 SGDLS and CDR2 YYNGEE. The CDR3 sequence: CASSVDRGGRIADTQYF. As DNA, the CDR3 is TGTGCCAGCAGCGTGGACCGGGGCGGGAGAATCGCAGATACGCAGTATTTT.

The chain uses TRBV20-1 and TRBJ2-1; TRBD2 matches at 13 bases. The germline gives CDR1 DFQATT, CDR2 SNEGSKA (reference sequence). V lost 3 bases to trimming and J lost 7 bases; unmatched junction nucleotides: 9. The length of the CDR3 is 16 residues. CDR3 protein: CSASGGLAGAGNEQFF. The CDR3 coding sequence is TGCAGTGCTAGCGGTGGACTAGCGGGAGCTGGTAATGAGCAGTTCTTC.

The chain combines TRBV20-1 with TRBJ2-1; 7 nucleotides agree with TRBD2. Germline CDR1 and CDR2: DFQATT and SNEGSKA (reference sequence). This CDR3 has 16 residues. J was trimmed by 4 bases and V by 5 bases; bases with no gene match: 14. CDR3 sequence reads: CSAYSLVGTKYNEQFF. The CDR3 region has the DNA TGCAGTGCTTATTCACTGGTGGGGACTAAATACAATGAGCAGTTCTTC.

The CDR3 protein is CASLELYNEQFF. CDR3 bases: TGTGCCAGCCTGGAGCTATACAATGAGCAGTTCTTC. The chain combines TRBV2 with TRBJ2-1; D gene unclear. Germline CDR1 reads SNHLY; CDR2 reads FYNNEI. The CDR3 is 12 amino acids. V lost 8 bases and J lost 4, with 9 bases in between.

This rearrangement joins TRBV5-1 to TRBJ2-5; TRBD2 matches at 8 bases. The DNA end is more similar to TRBJ2-7, so the J call may be wrong. Germline values: CDR1 SGHRS, CDR2 YFSETQ. This CDR3 contains 15 residues. The CDR3 DNA follows: TGCGCCAGCAGCTTGGTAGGACTAGCCCCCTACGAGCAGTACTTC. Its protein product is CASSLVGLAPYEQYF.

The genes are TRBV7-8 and TRBJ2-3; 9 bases are shared with TRBD2. The V gene's germline CDR1 is SGHVS and CDR2 FQNEAQ. The CDR3 runs 19 residues. V trimming: 5 bases; J trimming: 4 bases; junction bases outside the gene matches: 19. CDR3: CASSPRGQREAARADTQYF. CDR3 in DNA: TGTGCCAGCAGCCCTAGAGGGCAGCGGGAGGCCGCCCGGGCAGATACGCAGTATTTT.

Only a few counts were recorded for this clonotype. The CDR3 region has the DNA TGTGCCTGCCTAGACCCCGGGACAATCTACGAGCAGTACTTC. This gives the protein CACLDPGTIYEQYF. The J gene is TRBJ2-7, the V gene TRBV30; weak D call: TRBD1 (6 bases). The CDR3 length is 14 residues. Germline CDR1 GTSNPN, CDR2 SVGIG (reference sequence). Trimming left V 6 bases short and J 3 bases short, with 18 bases between.

This chain connects TRBV5-6 to TRBJ1-5; D is uncertain. Germline CDR1 reads SGHDT; CDR2 reads YYEEEE. With 0 bases removed from V and 1 base from J, the gap between germline ends came to 14 bases. The CDR3 runs to 17 residues. CDR3 sequence: CASSLAGAGRSNQPQHF. The CDR3 region has the DNA TGTGCCAGCAGCTTGGCCGGCGCCGGACGGAGCAATCAGCCCCAGCATTTT. The full variable domain, completed using reference TRBV5-6 and TRBJ1-5, is DAGVTQSPTHLIKTRGQQVTLRCSPKSGHDTVSWYQQALGQGPQFIFQYYEEEERQRGNFPDRFSGHQFPNYSSELNVNALLLGDSALYLCASSLAGAGRSNQPQHFGDGTRLSIL.

This clonotype was seen a handful of times. This chain links TRBV20-1 with TRBJ2-4, with D possibly being TRBD1 (5 bases). The last part of the DNA fits TRBJ2-7 better; the J call may be wrong. This CDR3 is built from 14 residues. In germline, CDR1 is DFQATT, CDR2 SNEGSKA (reference sequence). CDR3 loop: CSASLGAKFYEQYF. The CDR3 coding sequence is TGCAGTGCTAGCTTAGGGGCCAAGTTCTACGAGCAGTACTTC.

V gene TRBV10-3 combines with J gene TRBJ2-5; 10 nucleotides match TRBD2. The end of the DNA fits TRBJ2-7 better, so the J call may be wrong. In germline, CDR1 is ENHRY, CDR2 SYGVKD. The CDR3 has 15 amino acids. The CDR3 nucleotides are TGTGCCATCAGTGAGTCAACTAGCGGGACCTACGAGCAGTACTTC. Its protein is CAISESTSGTYEQYF.

This clonotype was seen only once. The V and J genes are TRBV3-1 and TRBJ2-1; perhaps TRBD2 as D (6 bases). CDR1 and CDR2 (germline): LGHDT, YNNKEL (reference sequence). V was clipped by 4 bases and J by 6 bases, with 13 bases between them. The CDR3 totals 14 residues. The CDR3 here is CASSPHGGANEQFF. The CDR3 DNA follows: TGTGCCAGCAGCCCCCACGGGGGAGCCAATGAGCAGTTCTTC.

This clonotype was seen a handful of times. The chain links TRBV5-1 to TRBJ2-3, with D possibly matching TRBD2 (5 bases). The V gene's germline CDR1 is SGHRS and CDR2 YFSETQ. This CDR3 contains 16 residues. The V and J ends lost 3 bases and 1 base respectively, with 15 bases between them. The CDR3 here is CASSSRTGGGTDTQYF. The CDR3 nucleotides read TGCGCCAGCAGCTCGCGGACCGGAGGAGGCACAGATACGCAGTATTTT.